The rows below give T cell receptor beta chains drawn from one sample of a study of blood T cell repertoires in COVID-19. Clones were sequenced by immunoSEQ multiplex PCR, and TCRdb holds only the in-frame ones, with some missing. The sample records 150,000 to 200,000 clones, around 78% being singletons. The sequencing sample was made of peripheral blood. These receptors came from an elderly woman with active or convalescent COVID-19. CDR3s include the opening cysteine and the closing phenylalanine or tryptophan. D genes are given only for firm matches. Clone size is not always given. Where it is, it says once, few, many or a class for expanded clones.

CASSPQGGSISYEQYF TGTGCCAGCTCACCTCAAGGGGGCTCTATCTCCTACGAGCAGTACTTC TRBJ2-7 . TRBV18 TRBD1
CASSILAGGGATDTQYF TGTGCCAGTAGTATTCTAGCAGGCGGGGGGGCGACAGATACGCAGTATTTT TRBJ2-3 once TRBV19 TRBD2
CASSEWGQGRNSNQPQHF TGCGCCAGCAGTGAGTGGGGACAGGGAAGAAATAGCAATCAGCCCCAGCATTTT TRBJ1-5 . TRBV10-1 TRBD1
CASSPMRRQAGTQYF TGTGCCAGCAGCCCGATGAGGAGACAGGCCGGGACCCAGTACTTC TRBJ2-5 once TRBV5-4 .
CASSLGLAGGLAQETQYF TGTGCCAGCAGCTTAGGACTAGCGGGGGGGCTCGCGCAAGAGACCCAGTACTTC TRBJ2-5 . TRBV7-8 TRBD2
CASAGVYYGYTF TGTGCCAGCGCGGGGGTATACTATGGCTACACCTTC TRBJ1-2 . TRBV28 .
CAISDLGQGPGEQYF TGTGCCATCAGTGACCTTGGACAGGGGCCCGGCGAGCAGTACTTC TRBJ2-7 . TRBV10-3 TRBD1
CAWSVRRGGTPPFF TGTGCCTGGAGTGTACGTCGGGGAGGGACACCCCCGTTTTTT TRBJ1-4 . TRBV30 .
CSASEGARRSTGELFF TGCAGTGCTAGTGAGGGGGCCCGACGGAGCACCGGGGAGCTGTTTTTT TRBJ2-2 . TRBV20-1 TRBD1
CAWSMGQSVVSIYF TGTGCCTGGAGTATGGGACAGTCCGTTGTTTCCATATATTTT TRBJ1-3 . TRBV30 TRBD1
CASRQQGAHYGYTF TGTGCCAGCAGACAACAGGGGGCTCACTATGGCTACACCTTC TRBJ1-2 . TRBV6-5 TRBD1
CASSPMTGGVYEQYF TGTGCCAGCAGCCCCATGACAGGGGGGGTTTACGAGCAGTACTTC TRBJ2-7 . TRBV28 TRBD1
CASSSQGTDTQYF TGTGCCAGCAGCTCTCAGGGCACAGATACGCAGTATTTT TRBJ2-3 few TRBV11-2 .
CASSLGSGIAETQYF TGTGCCAGCAGCTTAGGGTCAGGGATAGCAGAGACCCAGTACTTC TRBJ2-5 . TRBV11-2 .
CASGVRGGNTEAFF TGTGCCAGCGGGGTCCGGGGGGGGAACACTGAAGCTTTCTTT TRBJ1-1 . TRBV5-4 .
CALAASGGADTQYF TGTGCCCTCGCCGCTAGCGGGGGGGCAGATACGCAGTATTTT TRBJ2-3 . TRBV10-3 TRBD2
CASSLSGTGITIYF TGTGCCAGCAGCTTGTCGGGAACTGGTATCACCATATATTTT TRBJ1-3 . TRBV5-8 .
CASSWAGQGYYGYTF TGTGCCAGCAGCTGGGCGGGACAGGGGTATTATGGCTACACCTTC TRBJ1-2 once TRBV5-6 TRBD1
CASSPGTGPYEQYF TGTGCCAGCAGCCCCGGGACAGGGCCGTACGAGCAGTACTTC TRBJ2-7 . TRBV7-2 TRBD1
CATSSRVAGELFF TGTGCCACCAGCAGCAGGGTTGCCGGGGAGCTGTTTTTT TRBJ2-2 . TRBV15 .
CASSFGSRRTGGVEKLFF TGTGCCAGCAGTTTCGGCTCCCGGAGGACAGGGGGCGTTGAAAAACTGTTTTTT TRBJ1-4 . TRBV28 TRBD1
CASTRGYEKLFF TGTGCCAGCACCAGGGGGTATGAAAAACTGTTTTTT TRBJ1-4 . TRBV6-5 TRBD1
CASSLRTGAPGGYTF TGTGCCAGCAGTCTCAGGACAGGGGCCCCGGGTGGCTACACCTTC TRBJ1-2 few TRBV27 TRBD1
CASSSTGGSSPLHF TGTGCCAGCAGTTCAACAGGGGGCTCCTCACCCCTCCACTTT TRBJ1-6 . TRBV6-2/TRBV6-3 TRBD1
CSATIFSGTEAFF TGCAGCGCGACGATCTTCTCGGGGACTGAAGCTTTCTTT TRBJ1-1 . TRBV29-1 .
CASSLGDRSDEQFF TGCGCCAGCAGCTTGGGGGACAGGAGTGATGAGCAGTTCTTC TRBJ2-1 . TRBV5-1 TRBD1
CASSLTGDVGYTF TGTGCCAGCTCACTGACAGGGGATGTTGGCTACACCTTC TRBJ1-2 . TRBV18 TRBD1
CATKRGTAEKLFF TGTGCCACCAAACGGGGGACAGCCGAAAAACTGTTTTTT TRBJ1-4 . TRBV6-5 TRBD1
CASSFGVTGNYGYTF TGTGCCAGCAGCTTCGGTGTTACAGGAAACTATGGCTACACCTTC TRBJ1-2 . TRBV7-2 .
CASSLSYGSGNTIYF TGTGCCAGCAGCTTAAGCTATGGCTCTGGAAACACCATATATTTT TRBJ1-3 . TRBV7-2 .
CASSRETTDYTDTQYF TGTGCCAGCAGCCGGGAAACGACTGACTACACAGATACGCAGTATTTT TRBJ2-3 . TRBV6-2/TRBV6-3 .
CASRDFRQGANTEAFF TGTGCCAGTAGGGACTTCAGACAGGGGGCGAACACTGAAGCTTTCTTT TRBJ1-1 . TRBV19 TRBD1
CASSPGPHPSYEQYF TGTGCCAGCAGCCCAGGGCCCCACCCCTCCTACGAGCAGTACTTC TRBJ2-7 . TRBV9 .
CASSLVFFREFDEQFF TGTGCCAGCAGCTTAGTTTTCTTCAGGGAATTCGATGAGCAGTTCTTC TRBJ2-1 . TRBV7-9 .
CASSQGFGQSNQPQHF TGTGCCAGCAGCCAAGGGTTCGGACAGTCCAATCAGCCCCAGCATTTT TRBJ1-5 . TRBV4-2 .
CASSEQGYLGGYTF TGTGCCAGCAGCGAGCAGGGGTACCTGGGTGGCTACACCTTC TRBJ1-2 . TRBV9 .
CASSLFGTSLSTDTQYF TGTGCCAGCAGTTTATTCGGGACTAGCCTAAGCACAGATACGCAGTATTTT TRBJ2-3 . TRBV28 TRBD2
CASSLAAGPSSYNSPLHF TGCGCCAGCAGCTTGGCGGCAGGTCCGAGCTCCTATAATTCACCCCTCCACTTT TRBJ1-6 . TRBV5-1 .
CASSLTEKSGGYTF TGTGCCAGCAGCTTAACGGAGAAATCGGGGGGCTACACCTTC TRBJ1-2 few TRBV7-9 .
CASSSTGQGADEQYF TGCGCCAGCAGCTCCACGGGACAGGGGGCTGACGAGCAGTACTTC TRBJ2-7 . TRBV5-1 TRBD1
CASSSYRGGNQPQHF TGTGCCAGCAGCTCCTACAGGGGAGGCAATCAGCCCCAGCATTTT TRBJ1-5 . TRBV6-2/TRBV6-3 TRBD1
CSVLILAGTTDTQYF TGCAGCGTTCTAATACTAGCGGGGACGACAGATACGCAGTATTTT TRBJ2-3 . TRBV29-1 TRBD2
CASSLGPSGGDTQYF TGTGCCAGCAGCTTAGGGCCTAGCGGGGGCGATACGCAGTATTTT TRBJ2-3 . TRBV7-6 TRBD2
CATENEKLFF TGTGCCACCGAGAATGAAAAACTGTTTTTT TRBJ1-4 . TRBV28 .
CASSLGRTGAGANYGYTF TGTGCCAGCAGCTTAGGGCGGACAGGGGCTGGAGCTAACTATGGCTACACCTTC TRBJ1-2 . TRBV7-8 TRBD1
CAIAHGQGDNYGYTF TGTGCCATCGCCCACGGACAGGGGGATAACTATGGCTACACCTTC TRBJ1-2 . TRBV10-3 TRBD1